The 8 T cell receptor beta chains in this list originate from one sample, sequenced in a study of vaccination effects on CD4 cells after COVID-19. Their specific antigens are unknown. Data came from immunoSEQ multiplex PCR; TCRdb stores just in-frame clones and leaves some out. The sample lists 66,000 or so clones, roughly 80% occurring once. Following culture for more than 9 days, CD4+ T cells were isolated. The vaccine given was either BNT162b2 or mRNA-1273, in two doses. This material consisted of CD4+ T cells from PBMCs cultured without peptide, taken after COVID-19 vaccination. These receptors were obtained from a human donor who received a COVID-19 vaccine.

V is TRBV7-2 and J is TRBJ1-1; unclear D gene. The CDR3 extends over 15 amino acids. V was cut by 0 bases and J by 1 base, with 9 bases left in between. Germline CDR1 reads SGHTA; CDR2 reads FQGNSA. Written as DNA, the CDR3 is TGTGCCAGCAGCTTAGCGGGGTTGTCGAACACTGAAGCTTTCTTT. It encodes CASSLAGLSNTEAFF.

This chain links TRBV5-5 with TRBJ2-3; no reliable D call. The CDR3 spans 15 residues. Trimming cost V 2 bases and J 0 bases, with 10 bases left between them. Germline V gene data show CDR1 as SGHKS and CDR2 as YYEKEE (reference sequence). The chain's CDR3 is CASSLPLSSTDTQYF. The CDR3 DNA follows: TGTGCCAGCAGCTTACCGCTATCCAGCACAGATACGCAGTATTTT.

The chain combines TRBV5-1 with TRBJ2-3; D call uncertain. CDR3 length equals 14 residues. Germline CDR1 and CDR2: SGHRS and YFSETQ. Deletions cut 4 bases from V and 3 bases from J, with 12 bases between. The CDR3 coding sequence is TGCGCCAGCAGCCGGTGGGTTGCGACAGATACGCAGTATTTT. The encoded protein is CASSRWVATDTQYF. Looking up the rest from reference TRBV5-1 and TRBJ2-3 gives the full variable domain: KAGVTQTPRYLIKTRGQQVTLSCSPISGHRSVSWYQQTPGQGLQFLFEYFSETQRNKGNFPGRFSGRQFSNSRSEMNVSTLELGDSALYLCASSRWVATDTQYFGPGTRLTVL.

Only one count was recorded for this clone. The chain is built from TRBV19 and TRBJ2-5, with TRBD1 matching 7 bases. Trimming cost V 6 bases and J 3 bases; bases outside gene matches: 10. This CDR3 spans 15 amino acids. CDR1 is LNHDA, CDR2 SQIVND, per germline (reference sequence). In DNA form, the CDR3 reads TGTGCCAGTAGCACGGGACGACAGGGCGAAGAGACCCAGTACTTC. Translation: CASSTGRQGEETQYF.

The V gene is TRBV28, the J gene TRBJ2-2; a possible D gene is TRBD1 (6 bases). The CDR3 is 14 residues long. Germline CDR1 MDHEN, CDR2 SYDVKM. V was clipped by 3 bases and J by 7 bases, with 12 bases between them. Written as DNA, the CDR3 is TGTGCCAGCAGTTTTTTGGGGGCCGTCGGGGAGCTGTTTTTT. Its translation: CASSFLGAVGELFF.

The chain employs TRBV12-5 and TRBJ2-5; unclear D gene. The CDR3 is 12 residues long. Trimming removed 9 bases from V and 7 bases from J, with 15 bases in between. CDR1 is LGHNT, CDR2 FRNRAP, per germline. In DNA, the CDR3 is TGTGCTAGCCTTTTGGACCGTGCGACCCAGTACTTC. Translating it yields CASLLDRATQYF.

Only one count was recorded for this clone. The V call is TRBV6-1, the J call TRBJ1-3, with unresolved D. Germline V lookup: CDR1 MNHNS, CDR2 SASEGT. V gave up 2 bases and J gave up 0 bases, with 20 bases separating them. This CDR3 contains 19 residues. The CDR3 sequence: CASSENPGRLTFSGNTIYF. As DNA, the CDR3 is TGTGCCAGCAGTGAAAACCCGGGTCGCTTAACATTCTCTGGAAACACCATATATTTT.

CDR3 region: CASSQDSQGNSPLHF. CDR3 in DNA: TGCGCCAGCAGCCAAGATTCCCAGGGTAATTCACCCCTCCACTTT. The chain carries TRBV4-3 and TRBJ1-6, with a tentative D call TRBD1 (5 bases). The V end was cut by 0 bases, the J end by 6 bases, with 9 bases between. Germline CDR1 LGHNA, CDR2 YSLEER. CDR3 length: 15 amino acids.